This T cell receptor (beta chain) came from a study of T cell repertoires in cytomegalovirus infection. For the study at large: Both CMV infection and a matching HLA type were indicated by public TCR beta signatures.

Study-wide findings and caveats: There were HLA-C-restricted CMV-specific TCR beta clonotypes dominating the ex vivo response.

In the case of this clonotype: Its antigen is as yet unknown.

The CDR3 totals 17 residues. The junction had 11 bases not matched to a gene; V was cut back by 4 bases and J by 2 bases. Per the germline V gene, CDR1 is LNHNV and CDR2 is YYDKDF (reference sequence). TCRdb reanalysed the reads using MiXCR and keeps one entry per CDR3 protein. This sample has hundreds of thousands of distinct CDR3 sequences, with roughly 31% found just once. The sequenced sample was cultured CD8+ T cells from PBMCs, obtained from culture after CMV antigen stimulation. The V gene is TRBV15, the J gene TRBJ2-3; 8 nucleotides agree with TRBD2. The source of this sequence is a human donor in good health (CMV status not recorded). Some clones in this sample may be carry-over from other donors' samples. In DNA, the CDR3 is TGTGCCACCAGCACGATAACCGGGACTAGGGACACAGATACGCAGTATTTT. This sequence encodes CATSTITGTRDTDTQYF.